This TCR beta chain was identified during a study of shared clonotypes between healthy human individuals. Sequencing was performed with immunoSEQ multiplex PCR; in TCRdb, only in-frame clones are kept and a portion is missing. The sample consists of over 850,000 clones, approximately 78% of them appearing once. Germline V CDR1 and CDR2: MGHDK, SYGVNS. This CDR3 is built from 15 residues. V was clipped by 1 base and J by 2 bases, with 12 bases between them. The sequencing sample was made of memory CD4+ T cells from PBMCs. Subset reported: CD45RA-negative fraction. This receptor was taken from a man aged 18 to 29 in good health. Some clones in this sample may be carry-over from other donors' samples. The rearrangement joins TRBV25-1 to TRBJ2-7, with D possibly TRBD2 on 6 matching bases. The CDR3 here is CASSELGGTPYEQYF. In nucleotides, the CDR3 is TGTGCCAGCAGTGAATTGGGGGGAACCCCCTACGAGCAGTACTTC.